This TCR beta chain was sequenced during a study of blood T cells in healthy people across ages. V gave up 5 bases and J gave up 4 bases, with 12 bases separating them. This CDR3 spans 14 amino acids. From germline, CDR1 is MNHEY and CDR2 SVGAGI. This clonotype has only a few counts. The use of a sample-barcoded 5' primer and a J-beta primer mix characterized a second PCR of roughly 6 to 11 cycles. TCRdb fed the 5' RACE reads into MiXCR, producing one record per CDR3 protein. Counted here are some 1.5 million distinct CDR3 sequences, approximately 30% occurring once; the ten biggest clones make up 6.5% to 8.5%.

This receptor was taken from a woman between 25 and 40 years old in good health. The material sequenced was blood. The chain is built from TRBV6-5 and TRBJ1-5, with D uncertain. The CDR3 here is CASSITGPNQPQHF. The CDR3 region has the DNA TGTGCCAGCAGTATAACCGGTCCAAATCAGCCCCAGCATTTT.